The present T cell receptor (beta chain) was sequenced within a study of OX40 agonist ivuxolimab in advanced cancers. Study context: Ivuxolimab is a fully human IgG2 antibody that activates OX40 (CD134).

This CDR3 is built from 17 residues. V shed 4 bases, J shed 6 bases, and the junction held 15 bases outside the gene matches. The germline CDR1 and CDR2 sequences are MNHEY and SMNVEV (reference sequence). Clones were sequenced by immunoSEQ multiplex PCR, and TCRdb holds only the in-frame ones, with some missing. This table has tens of thousands of clones, 89% appearing once. Here the sequenced sample was CD4+ or CD8+ T cells sorted from blood, taken in a trial of the OX40 agonist ivuxolimab. The sequence was obtained from an adult with an advanced solid tumor such as melanoma, head and neck, liver or kidney cancer. The V gene is TRBV27, the J gene TRBJ2-4; TRBD2 matches at 7 bases. CDR3 residues: CASSSPAGREWGNIQYF. CDR3 coding DNA: TGTGCCAGCAGTTCCCCCGCAGGGCGGGAGTGGGGAAACATTCAGTACTTC.